This TCR beta chain was captured in a study of vaccination and CD4 T cells after COVID-19. The Oncomine TCR Beta short-read assay was what sequenced the DNA obtained from cultured CD4+ T cells. Using its own MiXCR run on the PCR reads, TCRdb lists one record per CDR3 protein. The data show approximately 15,000 distinct CDR3 sequences, approximately 84% seen once. Treatment of the sample: roughly ten-day PBMC culture with coronavirus spike peptide pools or control peptides (ViraFEST assay). This CDR3 has 13 residues. Unmatched junction bases numbered 5, after V lost 6 bases and J lost 4 bases. CDR1 is DFQATT, CDR2 SNEGSKA, per germline (reference sequence). Concerning this clonotype itself: What it recognizes is unknown.

Source: CD4+ T cells from blood, cultured in vitro, taken after SARS-CoV-2 vaccination. This receptor was taken from a human donor who received a COVID-19 vaccine. V gene TRBV20-1 combines with J gene TRBJ1-3, with 8 bases matching TRBD1. CDR3 region: CSAERTGGNTIYF. Written as DNA, the CDR3 is TGCAGTGCCGAGAGGACAGGGGGAAACACCATATATTTT.